This T cell receptor (beta chain) was identified in a study of blood T cell repertoires in COVID-19. This clone has only a few counts. CDR1 is SQVTM, CDR2 ANQGSEA, per germline. There are 14 residues in the CDR3. With 4 bases removed from V and 2 bases from J, the gap between germline ends came to 14 bases. Here immunoSEQ multiplex PCR was the method, and the copy in TCRdb shows in-frame clones only, minus some. The data show some 100,000 clones, under 90% seen once. The sample taken for sequencing was peripheral blood. The chain recombines TRBV29-1 with TRBJ1-2; maybe TRBD1 (6 bases). The source is a human donor with active COVID-19. The donor label of this sample is uncertain. The CDR3 DNA reads as TGCAGCGTTGGATCTTTAGGACAGAACTATGGCTACACCTTC. Translated: CSVGSLGQNYGYTF.